A selection of T cell receptor beta chains follows, all from one sample in a study of cytomegalovirus exposure and HLA in healthy donors. The data were produced by immunoSEQ multiplex PCR, yet TCRdb's version contains in-frame clones alone and is incomplete. The sample lists 95,000 to 150,000 clones; 70% to 80% were seen once. What was sequenced was PBMCs. The receptors come from a man in his thirties or forties in good health and CMV-seronegative. Both conserved end residues are part of each CDR3. The D gene is left open where the match is weak. Clone size, where shown, is once, few, many, or a class for clones that have expanded.

v_call: TRBV4-1
j_call: TRBJ1-5
clone_size: once
d_call: NA
cdr3_nt: TGCGCCAGCAGCCAAAACAGGGATAGCAATCAGCCCCAGCATTTT
cdr3_aa: CASSQNRDSNQPQHF

v_call: TRBV5-1
j_call: TRBJ2-7
clone_size: NA
d_call: NA
cdr3_nt: TGCGCCAGCAGCTTGGCTCATATGGCGGTTTTCTCCTACGAGCAGTACTTC
cdr3_aa: CASSLAHMAVFSYEQYF

v_call: TRBV5-1
j_call: TRBJ2-5
clone_size: few
d_call: NA
cdr3_nt: TGCGCCAGCAGCATCGAGGGGGTAGAGACCCAGTACTTC
cdr3_aa: CASSIEGVETQYF

v_call: TRBV4-3
j_call: TRBJ1-1
clone_size: NA
d_call: NA
cdr3_nt: TGCGCCAGCAGCCATATGAACACTGAAGCTTTCTTT
cdr3_aa: CASSHMNTEAFF

v_call: TRBV5-1
j_call: TRBJ2-7
clone_size: NA
d_call: TRBD1
cdr3_nt: TGCGCCAGCAGCCCCCTTGTAGTACAGGGGAGCAACGAGCAGTACTTC
cdr3_aa: CASSPLVVQGSNEQYF

v_call: TRBV9
j_call: TRBJ1-2
clone_size: NA
d_call: TRBD1
cdr3_nt: TGTGCCAGCAGCTTGAGAGGACAGGGGGTTTCCAACTATGGCTACACCTTC
cdr3_aa: CASSLRGQGVSNYGYTF

v_call: TRBV11-2
j_call: TRBJ1-5
clone_size: NA
d_call: TRBD1
cdr3_nt: TGTGCCAGCAGCTCTCCGACAGGGCGCAATCAGCCCCAGCATTTT
cdr3_aa: CASSSPTGRNQPQHF

v_call: TRBV5-4
j_call: TRBJ2-1
clone_size: NA
d_call: NA
cdr3_nt: TGTGCCAGCGTTCCCCAGGGAGGTGGTGAGCAGTTCTTC
cdr3_aa: CASVPQGGGEQFF

v_call: TRBV6-5
j_call: TRBJ1-2
clone_size: NA
d_call: NA
cdr3_nt: TGTGCCAGCAGTTACTCCCACAACGGGGGCTATGGCTACACCTTC
cdr3_aa: CASSYSHNGGYGYTF

v_call: TRBV27
j_call: TRBJ2-7
clone_size: once
d_call: TRBD2
cdr3_nt: TGTGCCAGCAGTATCAAGACTAGCGGGTACGAGCAGTACTTC
cdr3_aa: CASSIKTSGYEQYF

v_call: TRBV7-9
j_call: TRBJ2-2
clone_size: NA
d_call: TRBD2
cdr3_nt: TGTGCCAGCAGCACCGGACTAGATTCAGGCACCGGGGAGCTGTTTTTT
cdr3_aa: CASSTGLDSGTGELFF

v_call: TRBV15
j_call: TRBJ2-4
clone_size: NA
d_call: NA
cdr3_nt: TGTGCCACCAGCAATATTGAGGGGTCTGACTGGGGGGACATTCAGTACTTC
cdr3_aa: CATSNIEGSDWGDIQYF

v_call: TRBV4-1
j_call: TRBJ2-2
clone_size: NA
d_call: TRBD2
cdr3_nt: TGCGCCAGCAGCCAAGACCGAGCGGGGTCGAACACCGGGGAGCTGTTTTTT
cdr3_aa: CASSQDRAGSNTGELFF

v_call: TRBV19
j_call: TRBJ2-7
clone_size: NA
d_call: NA
cdr3_nt: TGTGCCAGTAGTATCGGTAGACTAGGGCGGGACGAGCAGTACTTC
cdr3_aa: CASSIGRLGRDEQYF

v_call: TRBV11-1
j_call: TRBJ2-7
clone_size: NA
d_call: NA
cdr3_nt: TGTGCCAGCAGCTTACAAGGGGGAAGCTCCTACGAGCAGTACTTC
cdr3_aa: CASSLQGGSSYEQYF

v_call: TRBV5-5
j_call: TRBJ2-2
clone_size: NA
d_call: NA
cdr3_nt: TGTGCCAGCAGCCTAACTCAGGGAACCGGGGAGCTGTTTTTT
cdr3_aa: CASSLTQGTGELFF

v_call: TRBV7-2
j_call: TRBJ1-2
clone_size: NA
d_call: NA
cdr3_nt: TGTGCCAGCAGCTTGGACAGCTATGGCTACACCTTC
cdr3_aa: CASSLDSYGYTF

v_call: TRBV6-6
j_call: TRBJ2-7
clone_size: NA
d_call: NA
cdr3_nt: TGTGCCAGCAGCCCATCCTACGAGCAGTACTTC
cdr3_aa: CASSPSYEQYF

v_call: TRBV7-2
j_call: TRBJ1-2
clone_size: NA
d_call: NA
cdr3_nt: TGTGCCAGCAGCTTACGTTCGGGTGACTATGGCTACACCTTC
cdr3_aa: CASSLRSGDYGYTF

v_call: TRBV19
j_call: TRBJ1-5
clone_size: NA
d_call: NA
cdr3_nt: TGTGCCAGTAGTATCGCGGGACGGAGCAATCAGCCCCAGCATTTT
cdr3_aa: CASSIAGRSNQPQHF

v_call: TRBV27
j_call: TRBJ1-1
clone_size: NA
d_call: NA
cdr3_nt: TGTGCCAGCAGCTCCCTGACGGCTAGGCTTAGCACTGAAGCTTTCTTT
cdr3_aa: CASSSLTARLSTEAFF

v_call: TRBV7-8
j_call: TRBJ1-1
clone_size: NA
d_call: NA
cdr3_nt: TGTGCCAGCAGCTTAGTACAGGTGGGCACTGAAGCTTTCTTT
cdr3_aa: CASSLVQVGTEAFF

v_call: TRBV14
j_call: TRBJ2-7
clone_size: NA
d_call: NA
cdr3_nt: TGTGCCAGCAGCCGCACCGGGATATCTACTAGGGAGCAGTACTTC
cdr3_aa: CASSRTGISTREQYF

v_call: TRBV5-6
j_call: TRBJ1-3
clone_size: NA
d_call: NA
cdr3_nt: TGTGCCAGCAGCTTACAGTTCTCTGGAAACACCATATATTTT
cdr3_aa: CASSLQFSGNTIYF

v_call: TRBV18
j_call: TRBJ2-3
clone_size: NA
d_call: NA
cdr3_nt: TGTGCCAGCTCACCATGGCAGGGGAAGGATACGCAGTATTTT
cdr3_aa: CASSPWQGKDTQYF

v_call: TRBV7-2
j_call: TRBJ2-2
clone_size: NA
d_call: NA
cdr3_nt: TGTGCCAGCAGCTTAAACCCGCGGAGGGAAACCGGGGAGCTGTTTTTT
cdr3_aa: CASSLNPRRETGELFF

v_call: TRBV6-5
j_call: TRBJ2-7
clone_size: NA
d_call: TRBD2
cdr3_nt: TGTGCCAGCACCACCGGACTAGCGGGGCCCTACGAGCAGTACTTC
cdr3_aa: CASTTGLAGPYEQYF

v_call: TRBV4-2
j_call: TRBJ1-2
clone_size: few
d_call: NA
cdr3_nt: TGTGCCAGCAGCCAAGACGGAACAGGGATTTATGGCTACACCTTC
cdr3_aa: CASSQDGTGIYGYTF

v_call: TRBV4-2
j_call: TRBJ1-3
clone_size: NA
d_call: NA
cdr3_nt: TGTGCCAGCAGCCAAGATTATTGGAGCTCTGGAAACACCATATATTTT
cdr3_aa: CASSQDYWSSGNTIYF

v_call: TRBV6-5
j_call: TRBJ2-1
clone_size: NA
d_call: TRBD1
cdr3_nt: TGTGCCAGCAGTCCCCCGACAGGGACCTACAATGAGCAGTTCTTC
cdr3_aa: CASSPPTGTYNEQFF

v_call: TRBV30
j_call: TRBJ1-6
clone_size: NA
d_call: TRBD1
cdr3_nt: TGTGCCTGGGCCCTGGGACAGTATAATTCACCCCTCCACTTT
cdr3_aa: CAWALGQYNSPLHF

v_call: TRBV5-6
j_call: TRBJ1-2
clone_size: NA
d_call: NA
cdr3_nt: TGTGCCAGCAGCTTGGTTTGGCTTCAGTATGGCTACACCTTC
cdr3_aa: CASSLVWLQYGYTF

v_call: TRBV5-1
j_call: TRBJ2-3
clone_size: NA
d_call: NA
cdr3_nt: TGCGCCAGCAGCTTGGGACTCCTACCCAGCACAGATACGCAGTATTTT
cdr3_aa: CASSLGLLPSTDTQYF

v_call: TRBV5-4
j_call: TRBJ2-5
clone_size: NA
d_call: TRBD2
cdr3_nt: TGTGCCAGCAGCTTCCGACAGGTAGCGGGGGAGCAGTACTTC
cdr3_aa: CASSFRQVAGEQYF

v_call: TRBV15
j_call: TRBJ1-4
clone_size: few
d_call: NA
cdr3_nt: TGTGCCACCAGGAAAGGACAGACTCGGACCGCAACTAATGAAAAACTGTTTTTT
cdr3_aa: CATRKGQTRTATNEKLFF

v_call: TRBV7-9
j_call: TRBJ2-1
clone_size: few
d_call: NA
cdr3_nt: TGTGCCAGCAGCTTAGTTGATGCGGGACGAAATGAGCAGTTCTTC
cdr3_aa: CASSLVDAGRNEQFF

v_call: TRBV5-1
j_call: TRBJ2-1
clone_size: NA
d_call: NA
cdr3_nt: TGCGCCAGCGGCCAATACACAGGCAATGAGCAGTTCTTC
cdr3_aa: CASGQYTGNEQFF

v_call: TRBV20-1
j_call: TRBJ1-1
clone_size: NA
d_call: NA
cdr3_nt: TGCAGTGCTAGAGAAGGGGGAGCTTTCTTT
cdr3_aa: CSAREGGAFF

v_call: TRBV2
j_call: TRBJ2-1
clone_size: NA
d_call: TRBD2
cdr3_nt: TGTGCCAGCAGTGAAGTACGGGGGGAGTACAATGAGCAGTTCTTC
cdr3_aa: CASSEVRGEYNEQFF

v_call: TRBV13
j_call: TRBJ1-4
clone_size: NA
d_call: NA
cdr3_nt: TGTGCCAGCAGCCTAAAGACAGCTGGAGATGAAAAACTGTTTTTT
cdr3_aa: CASSLKTAGDEKLFF

v_call: TRBV10-1
j_call: TRBJ1-1
clone_size: few
d_call: TRBD1
cdr3_nt: TGCGCCAGCAGGGCAGGGGGCAACACTGAAGCTTTCTTT
cdr3_aa: CASRAGGNTEAFF

v_call: TRBV19
j_call: TRBJ2-3
clone_size: few
d_call: NA
cdr3_nt: TGTGCCAGTAGTATAGCAGGGGTGAATACGCAGTATTTT
cdr3_aa: CASSIAGVNTQYF

v_call: TRBV7-2
j_call: TRBJ2-3
clone_size: NA
d_call: NA
cdr3_nt: TGTGCCAGCAGCTTAGGCGCGGGGAAAGATACGCAGTATTTT
cdr3_aa: CASSLGAGKDTQYF

v_call: TRBV5-1
j_call: TRBJ1-2
clone_size: NA
d_call: TRBD1
cdr3_nt: TGCGCCAGCAGCTTAACCGGGACAGGGTGGAGGGGCTACACCTTC
cdr3_aa: CASSLTGTGWRGYTF

v_call: TRBV7-2
j_call: TRBJ1-1
clone_size: NA
d_call: NA
cdr3_nt: TGTGCCAGCAGCTTAGGAAGGGGAGGGGTGAACACTGAAGCTTTCTTT
cdr3_aa: CASSLGRGGVNTEAFF

v_call: TRBV2
j_call: TRBJ1-5
clone_size: NA
d_call: NA
cdr3_nt: TGTGCCAGCAGAAGGAGGCTGGGGTCCAATCAGCCCCAGCATTTT
cdr3_aa: CASRRRLGSNQPQHF

v_call: TRBV5-1
j_call: TRBJ1-2
clone_size: NA
d_call: NA
cdr3_nt: TGCGCCAGCAGCTTGGTAAGCAGGGACAACCACTATGGCTACACCTTC
cdr3_aa: CASSLVSRDNHYGYTF